This TCR beta chain stems from a study of T cells in tuberculosis. On average roughly 100,000 T cells per donor were immunosequenced. Concerning this clone itself: The antigen is not known.

Here immunoSEQ multiplex PCR was the method, and the copy in TCRdb shows in-frame clones only, minus some. The profile shows around 38,000 clones, about 95% of them singletons. Study-level findings and limits: GMM-specific TCRs were nearer to active tuberculosis alpha repertoires, suggesting expansion.

The TCR was taken from a donor under 30 with latent tuberculosis or without tuberculosis infection. Input material: PBMCs.

The CDR3 nucleotides are TGTGCCAGCAGTGAATTGGGAGCTATAGCTAACTATGGCTACACCTTC. It yields the protein CASSELGAIANYGYTF. The rearrangement links TRBV2 to TRBJ1-2; D unresolved. Germline loops: CDR1 SNHLY, CDR2 FYNNEI. The CDR3 sequence is 16 residues long. V was trimmed by 2 bases and J by 0 bases, leaving 13 bases between them.